What follows are 27 T cell receptor beta chains derived from one specimen sequenced in a study of blood T cell repertoires in COVID-19. Only in-frame clones appear in the TCRdb table, and some are missing; sequencing was by immunoSEQ multiplex PCR. The sample has about 360,000 clones, more than 75% seen once. Material: peripheral blood. These receptors were taken from a human donor in a cohort sampled during active COVID-19.

The chain joins TRBV13 to TRBJ2-1, with TRBD2 matching over 7 bases. The CDR3 loop spans 14 amino acids. Germline values: CDR1 PRHDT, CDR2 FYEKMQ (reference sequence). Trimming removed 9 bases from V and 9 bases from J; junction bases left unmatched: 14. The CDR3 DNA is TGTGCCAGGGGGAGGCGCGGGAGTATTACTGAGCAGTTCTTC. As protein: CARGRRGSITEQFF.

The V call is TRBV28, the J call TRBJ1-2; TRBD1 is a possible D gene (6 bases). Germline-derived CDR1 and CDR2 are MDHEN and SYDVKM. V lost 10 bases and J lost 4, with 16 bases in between. This CDR3 is 13 amino acids long. The CDR3 reads CATGLRGFYGYTF. CDR3 bases: TGTGCCACAGGACTCAGGGGTTTCTATGGCTACACCTTC.

The gene calls are TRBV7-3 and TRBJ2-1; 8 bases map to TRBD2. The CDR3 length is 13 residues. Germline trimming cut 5 bases from V and 8 bases from J; bases unmatched to any gene: 5. Germline assignment: CDR1 SGHTA and CDR2 FQGTGA. The CDR3 sequence: CASSNSGGDEQFF. The DNA for the CDR3 is TGTGCCAGCAGCAACAGCGGGGGAGATGAGCAGTTCTTC.

In its sample, this clone was seen once. This chain joins TRBV5-6 and TRBJ1-1; TRBD1 matches 8 bases. CDR1 and CDR2 (germline): SGHDT, YYEEEE. With 5 bases clipped from V and 1 base from J, the junction kept 7 bases outside the gene matches. The CDR3 is 15 amino acids. CDR3 amino acids: CASRRQTGANTEAFF. CDR3 DNA sequence: TGTGCCAGCAGACGTCAGACAGGGGCGAACACTGAAGCTTTCTTT.

The rearrangement joins TRBV19 to TRBJ1-6; 8 nucleotides align to TRBD1. The germline CDR1 and CDR2 sequences are LNHDA and SQIVND (reference sequence). This CDR3 has 16 residues. The V and J ends lost 8 bases and 5 bases, in that order; junction bases with no gene match: 11. The CDR3 sequence: CASAGTGIRNNSPLHF. The DNA for the CDR3 is TGTGCCAGTGCCGGGACAGGAATAAGAAATAATTCACCCCTCCACTTT.

The V and J genes are TRBV6-6 and TRBJ1-1; the D is unclear. The V gene lost 6 bases and the J gene lost 10 bases, with 18 bases spanning the gap. Germline V gene sequence: CDR1 MNHNY, CDR2 SVGAGI (reference sequence). This CDR3 has 13 residues. CDR3: CASSILDSRTAFF. The CDR3 DNA reads as TGTGCCAGCAGCATTCTCGACTCCCGTACAGCTTTCTTT.

This clone was counted once. CDR3 region: CASSSTGVTYEQYF. Written as DNA, the CDR3 is TGCGCCAGCAGTTCGACAGGGGTCACCTACGAGCAGTACTTC. The V gene is TRBV5-1, the J gene TRBJ2-7; 8 bases line up with TRBD1. CDR1 is SGHRS and CDR2 is YFSETQ in the germline V gene. The CDR3 spans 14 residues. J was trimmed by 2 bases and V by 5 bases; bases with no gene match: 6.

This chain uses TRBV19 with TRBJ1-4, with no clear D. The V end lost 5 bases, the J end lost 4 bases, and 11 bases lay between the germline ends. Looked up from germline, CDR1 is LNHDA and CDR2 is SQIVND (reference sequence). The length of the CDR3 is 14 residues. CDR3 sequence: CASSVTAVNEKLFF. CDR3 nucleotides: TGTGCCAGTAGTGTAACAGCAGTTAATGAAAAACTGTTTTTT. The full variable domain, in which reference TRBV19 and TRBJ1-4 provide the parts outside the CDR3, is DGGITQSPKYLFRKEGQNVTLSCEQNLNHDAMYWYRQDPGQGLRLIYYSQIVNDFQKGDIAEGYSVSREKKESFPLTVTSAQKNPTAFYLCASSVTAVNEKLFFGSGTQLSVL.

This chain joins TRBV21-1 and TRBJ1-5; the table's D gene call, TRBD1, was not cross checked with the DNA. TRBV21-1 is reported as a pseudogene. The CDR3 extends over 16 amino acids. This CDR3 is CASSKAGQYSNQPQHF. CDR3 coding DNA: TGTGCCAGCAGCAAAGCGGGGCAGTATAGCAATCAGCCCCAGCATTTT.

The chain uses TRBV4-1 and TRBJ2-5, with D hard to call. Trimming took off 1 base at V and 2 bases at J, with 11 bases between the two ends. Per germline, CDR1 MGHRA and CDR2 YSYEKL. The CDR3 is made up of 15 amino acids. The CDR3 loop is CASSQVPTVQETQYF. The CDR3 bases are TGCGCCAGCAGCCAAGTCCCAACAGTACAAGAGACCCAGTACTTC.

The CDR3 loop reads CATPGWGQPQHF. The CDR3 bases are TGTGCCACCCCAGGGTGGGGTCAGCCCCAGCATTTT. The J gene is TRBJ1-5, the V gene TRBV6-4; tentative D call: TRBD1 (5 bases). Deletions cut 10 bases from V and 6 bases from J, with 13 bases between. In germline, CDR1 is MRHNA, CDR2 SNTAGT. The CDR3 consists of 12 residues.

This clone was recorded only once. J is TRBJ2-7 and V is TRBV6-2 or TRBV6-3; D gene unclear. Germline CDR1 reads MNHEY; CDR2 reads SVGEGT. The V and J ends lost 6 bases and 2 bases respectively, with 17 bases between them. The CDR3 has 15 residues. CDR3 residues: CASSTSTRAPYEQYF. CDR3 DNA: TGTGCCAGCAGCACCTCGACACGCGCGCCCTACGAGCAGTACTTC.

In this sample, this clone turned up once. The chain uses TRBV15 and TRBJ2-7, with D perhaps TRBD1 (6 bases). Germline CDR1 reads LNHNV; CDR2 reads YYDKDF (reference sequence). V was clipped by 0 bases and J by 2 bases, with 17 bases between them. CDR3 size: 17 residues. The CDR3 region has the DNA TGTGCCACCAGCAGAGAAGTCTGGGGGCCCGGAACCTACGAGCAGTACTTC. This encodes CATSREVWGPGTYEQYF.

The chain recombines TRBV18 with TRBJ1-3, with unresolved D. V was shortened by 0 bases and J by 2 bases, with 11 bases between the two germline ends. The CDR3 is 16 amino acids. Germline V gene sequence: CDR1 KGHSH, CDR2 LQKENI. In nucleotides, the CDR3 is TGTGCCAGCTCACCACCGAATCCCGGGGCTGGAAACACCATATATTTT. It encodes CASSPPNPGAGNTIYF.

This clone appeared once. The chain has TRBV28 and TRBJ2-1, with D perhaps TRBD1 (5 bases). The CDR3 totals 16 residues. The V gene lost 1 base and the J gene lost 0 bases, with 10 bases spanning the gap. Germline loops: CDR1 MDHEN, CDR2 SYDVKM. The CDR3 nucleotides are TGTGCCAGCAGTTTATTAGGGGTTGGCTCCTACAATGAGCAGTTCTTC. It is translated as CASSLLGVGSYNEQFF.

This clone was seen a handful of times. V is TRBV6-5 and J is TRBJ2-5, with TRBD2 identical over 9 bases. The CDR3 extends over 15 amino acids. Germline V gene data show CDR1 as MNHEY and CDR2 as SVGAGI. J gave up 4 bases and V 2 bases, and 5 bases lay outside the gene matches. CDR3 protein: CASSYGGGGRETQYF. The CDR3 nucleotides are TGTGCCAGCAGTTACGGCGGGGGGGGCCGAGAGACCCAGTACTTC.

The chain combines TRBV6-5 with TRBJ1-5; TRBD1 aligns across 9 bases. J was trimmed by 7 bases and V by 10 bases; bases with no gene match: 11. This CDR3 is 14 amino acids long. Germline CDR1 is MNHEY and CDR2 is SVGAGI. CDR3 nucleotide sequence: TGTGCCACCCACCGGGGGACAGGGTACCAGCCCCAGCATTTT. Residues: CATHRGTGYQPQHF.

The chain joins TRBV18 to TRBJ2-1; 7 nucleotides agree with TRBD1. CDR1 and CDR2 from the germline V gene are KGHSH and LQKENI. Trimming removed 3 bases from V and 12 bases from J; junction bases left unmatched: 2. The CDR3 runs to 11 residues. In DNA form, the CDR3 reads TGTGCCAGCTCACCGGGACAGAGGCAGTTCTTC. This gives the protein CASSPGQRQFF.

The chain couples TRBV6-5 to TRBJ1-6, with a weak D call TRBD1 (5 bases). The germline CDR1 and CDR2 sequences are MNHEY and SVGAGI. This CDR3 is built from 14 residues. Deletions cut 6 bases from V and 7 bases from J, with 13 bases between. CDR3 DNA: TGTGCCAGCAGGATAGGGGAGGGCAATTCACCCCTCCACTTT. It encodes CASRIGEGNSPLHF.

The table lists this clone with a few counts. V and J are TRBV24-1 and TRBJ2-1, with 11 bases matching TRBD2. Trimming took 4 bases from V and 2 from J; bases not matched to a gene: 6. The CDR3 extends over 17 amino acids. In germline, CDR1 is KGHDR, CDR2 SFDVKD. CDR3: CATSDSGTSGPYNEQFF. The CDR3 region has the DNA TGTGCCACCAGTGACAGCGGGACTAGCGGACCCTACAATGAGCAGTTCTTC.

The chain employs TRBV7-9 and TRBJ1-4; unclear D gene. Trimming stripped 5 bases from V and 0 bases from J, with 7 bases between. The CDR3 length is 14 residues. From germline, CDR1 is SEHNR and CDR2 FQNEAQ (reference sequence). The CDR3 here is CASSKRATNEKLFF. The CDR3 nucleotides are TGTGCCAGCAGCAAGCGTGCAACTAATGAAAAACTGTTTTTT.

This chain uses TRBV7-8 with TRBJ1-3, with 7 positions matching TRBD1. V lost 2 bases and J lost 0; bases outside the gene matches: 4. CDR3 size: 16 residues. Germline CDR1 and CDR2: SGHVS and FQNEAQ. CDR3 sequence reads: CASSLLAGGSGNTIYF. CDR3 DNA sequence: TGTGCCAGCAGCTTACTGGCAGGGGGCTCTGGAAACACCATATATTTT.

The chain links TRBV4-1 to TRBJ2-3; TRBD2 matches at 9 bases. The V gene's germline CDR1 is MGHRA and CDR2 YSYEKL. The CDR3 sequence is 15 residues long. The junction had 3 bases not matched to a gene; V was cut back by 1 base and J by 4 bases. The CDR3 loop reads CASSQVRLAADTQYF. The CDR3 DNA is TGCGCCAGCAGCCAAGTCAGACTAGCGGCAGATACGCAGTATTTT.

This chain connects TRBV30 to TRBJ1-6, with D possibly being TRBD1 (5 bases). The germline gives CDR1 GTSNPN, CDR2 SVGIG (reference sequence). V was cut by 4 bases and J by 6 bases, with 16 bases left in between. CDR3 length: 15 amino acids. CDR3 residues: CAWTPDRAANSPLHF. CDR3 sequence (DNA): TGTGCCTGGACCCCAGACAGAGCAGCTAATTCACCCCTCCACTTT.

V usage is TRBV27 and J usage is TRBJ1-1, with unresolved D. In germline, CDR1 is MNHEY, CDR2 SMNVEV (reference sequence). The CDR3 covers 14 residues. V was clipped by 6 bases and J by 3 bases, with 14 bases between them. The CDR3, as DNA: TGTGCCAGCAGGCCCCGGGGTGGGGACACTGAAGCTTTCTTT. Amino acid sequence: CASRPRGGDTEAFF.

The chain joins TRBV9 to TRBJ2-7, with 12 bases that match TRBD2. V trimming: 3 bases; J trimming: 3 bases; junction bases outside the gene matches: 1. The CDR3 totals 14 residues. Germline values: CDR1 SGDLS, CDR2 YYNGEE. CDR3 region: CASSGGLAGYEQYF. CDR3 DNA: TGTGCCAGCAGCGGGGGACTAGCGGGCTACGAGCAGTACTTC.

The rearrangement uses TRBV9 and TRBJ2-1; 12 bases fit TRBD2. Germline CDR1 is SGDLS and CDR2 is YYNGEE. The CDR3 is 15 amino acids. After removal of 3 bases from V and 8 bases from J, the junction contained 6 bases not matched to a gene. CDR3 sequence (DNA): TGTGCCAGCAGCGCCAGACTAGCGGGGGTGTATGAGCAGTTCTTC. The encoded protein is CASSARLAGVYEQFF. Supplemented by reference TRBV9 and TRBJ2-1, the full variable domain reads DSGVTQTPKHLITATGQRVTLRCSPRSGDLSVYWYQQSLDQGLQFLIQYYNGEERAKGNILERFSAQQFPDLHSELNLSSLELGDSALYFCASSARLAGVYEQFFGPGTRLTVL.